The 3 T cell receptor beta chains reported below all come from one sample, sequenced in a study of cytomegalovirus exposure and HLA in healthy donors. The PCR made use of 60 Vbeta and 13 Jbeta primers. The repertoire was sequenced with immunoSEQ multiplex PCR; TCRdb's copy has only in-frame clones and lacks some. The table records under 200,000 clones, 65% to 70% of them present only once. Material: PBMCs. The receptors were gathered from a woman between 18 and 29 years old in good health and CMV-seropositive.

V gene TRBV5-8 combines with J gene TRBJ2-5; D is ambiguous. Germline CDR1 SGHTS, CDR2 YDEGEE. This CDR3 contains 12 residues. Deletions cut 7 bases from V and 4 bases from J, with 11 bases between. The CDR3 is CASYFHGETQYF. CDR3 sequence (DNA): TGTGCCAGCTATTTCCACGGAGAGACCCAGTACTTC.

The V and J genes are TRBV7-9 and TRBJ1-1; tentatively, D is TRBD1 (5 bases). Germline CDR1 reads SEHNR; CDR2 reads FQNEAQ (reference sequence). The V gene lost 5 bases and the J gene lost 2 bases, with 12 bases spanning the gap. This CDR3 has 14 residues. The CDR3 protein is CASSGARANTEAFF. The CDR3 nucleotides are TGTGCCAGCAGCGGCGCCAGGGCCAACACTGAAGCTTTCTTT. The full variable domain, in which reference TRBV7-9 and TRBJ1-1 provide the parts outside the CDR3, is DTGVSQNPRHKITKRGQNVTFRCDPISEHNRLYWYRQTLGQGPEFLTYFQNEAQLEKSRLLSDRFSAERPKGSFSTLEIQRTEQGDSAMYLCASSGARANTEAFFGQGTRLTVV.

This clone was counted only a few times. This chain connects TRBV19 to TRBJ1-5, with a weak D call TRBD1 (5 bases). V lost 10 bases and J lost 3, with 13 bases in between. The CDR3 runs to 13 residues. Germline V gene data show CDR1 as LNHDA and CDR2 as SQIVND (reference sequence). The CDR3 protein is CATGWGNNQPQHF. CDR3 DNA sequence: TGTGCCACCGGATGGGGCAACAATCAGCCCCAGCATTTT.